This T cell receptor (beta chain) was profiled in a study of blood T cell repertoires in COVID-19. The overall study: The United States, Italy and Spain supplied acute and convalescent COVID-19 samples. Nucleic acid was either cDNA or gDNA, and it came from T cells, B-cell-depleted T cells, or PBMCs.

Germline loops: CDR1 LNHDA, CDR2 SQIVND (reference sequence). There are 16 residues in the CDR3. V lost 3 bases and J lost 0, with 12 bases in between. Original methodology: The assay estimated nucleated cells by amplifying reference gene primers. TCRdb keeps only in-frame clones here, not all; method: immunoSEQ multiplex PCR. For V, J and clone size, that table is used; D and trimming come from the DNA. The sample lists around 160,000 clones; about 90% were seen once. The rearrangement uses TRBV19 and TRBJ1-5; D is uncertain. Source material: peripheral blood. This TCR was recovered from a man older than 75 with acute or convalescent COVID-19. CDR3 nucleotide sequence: TGTGCCAGTAGTATGCGGCAGGACTATAGCAATCAGCCCCAGCATTTT. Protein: CASSMRQDYSNQPQHF.